These 12 T cell receptor beta chains share one sample of origin, sequenced in a study of blood T cell repertoires in COVID-19. Measured with immunoSEQ multiplex PCR; TCRdb has only the in-frame clones, and not every one. This table holds about 130,000 clones, roughly 71% found once. Sequenced: peripheral blood. Receptors originate from a man older than 75 with acute or convalescent COVID-19.

The chain links TRBV7-6 to TRBJ2-1, with 8 bases fitting TRBD2. Germline loops: CDR1 SGHVS, CDR2 FNYEAQ. J was trimmed by 3 bases and V by 0 bases; bases with no gene match: 4. The CDR3 runs 16 residues. The CDR3 protein is CASSLAIAGNYNEQFF. The CDR3 DNA reads as TGTGCCAGCAGCTTAGCCATAGCGGGGAACTACAATGAGCAGTTCTTC.

This chain connects TRBV9 to TRBJ2-1; 7 positions match TRBD2. With 0 bases clipped from V and 1 base from J, the junction kept 4 bases outside the gene matches. The germline gives CDR1 SGDLS, CDR2 YYNGEE. The CDR3 runs 16 residues. This CDR3 reads CASSVGSGVSYNEQFF. The CDR3 coding sequence is TGTGCCAGCAGCGTAGGCAGCGGGGTTTCCTACAATGAGCAGTTCTTC.

This sequence joins TRBV5-1 and TRBJ1-2, with 7 nucleotides matching TRBD1. The length of the CDR3 is 12 residues. Germline CDR1 and CDR2: SGHRS and YFSETQ. With V trimmed by 4 bases and J by 11 bases, 8 bases remained unmatched. CDR3 protein: CASSIGTERYTF. The CDR3 nucleotides are TGCGCCAGCAGCATAGGGACAGAAAGATACACCTTC.

On this clone: At the DNA level, this CDR3 is encoded by other sequences in the same sample as well. The rearrangement uses TRBV11-3 and TRBJ2-1; a weak D match, TRBD1 (6 bases). CDR1 and CDR2 (germline): SGHNT, YENEEA. The CDR3 spans 15 residues. The V end was cut by 1 base, the J end by 7 bases, with 14 bases between. In DNA, the CDR3 is TGTGCCAGCAGCTTAGGGCAGGGGATGAAGAATGAGCAGTTCTTC. It yields the protein CASSLGQGMKNEQFF. Complete variable domain (other parts from reference TRBV11-3 and TRBJ2-1): EAGVVQSPRYKIIEKKQPVAFWCNPISGHNTLYWYLQNLGQGPELLIRYENEEAVDDSQLPKDRFSAERLKGVDSTLKIQPAELGDSAVYLCASSLGQGMKNEQFFGPGTRLTVL.

This rearrangement joins TRBV19 to TRBJ1-5; D may be TRBD1 (6 bases). The germline V and J ends were trimmed by 4 bases and 1 base, with 8 bases remaining between them. The CDR3 is 14 residues long. Germline V gene lookup returns CDR1 LNHDA and CDR2 SQIVND (reference sequence). The CDR3 nucleotides read TGTGCCAGTAGTAGTCAGGGGAGCAATCAGCCCCAGCATTTT. This codes for CASSSQGSNQPQHF.

This clone appeared a few times. The chain recombines TRBV5-5 with TRBJ1-2; D not resolved. With 9 bases removed from V and 4 bases from J, the gap between germline ends came to 28 bases. Germline-derived CDR1 and CDR2 are SGHKS and YYEKEE (reference sequence). This CDR3 has 17 residues. CDR3 coding DNA: TGTGCCACCATAACCTCAGCTGGGAGCTCGGGGATCTATGGCTACACCTTC. It codes for CATITSAGSSGIYGYTF. The variable domain in full, completed from reference TRBV5-5 and TRBJ1-2, reads DAGVTQSPTHLIKTRGQQVTLRCSPISGHKSVSWYQQVLGQGPQFIFQYYEKEERGRGNFPDRFSARQFPNYSSELNVNALLLGDSALYLCATITSAGSSGIYGYTFGSGTRLTVV.

This clone was counted at least ten times. The DNA for the CDR3 is TGTGCCAGCAGTTACGGGTTCCAGGGCGGCTATGGCTACACCTTC. Residues: CASSYGFQGGYGYTF. This sequence joins TRBV6-5 and TRBJ1-2, with D perhaps matching TRBD1 (5 bases). The V and J ends lost 2 bases and 4 bases respectively, with 14 bases between them. The CDR3 totals 15 residues. Germline-derived CDR1 and CDR2 are MNHEY and SVGAGI.

A word on this clone: A single base separates this from a much larger clone, so it may be a read error. The rearrangement joins TRBV6-2 or TRBV6-3 to TRBJ2-7, with a possible D match to TRBD2 (6 bases). The CDR3 is 12 residues long. CDR1 is MNHEY and CDR2 is SVGEGT in the germline V gene. Between the trimmed V and J ends, which lost 5 bases and 2 bases, there was a span of 7 bases. This CDR3 is CASSRGTYEQYF. The CDR3 DNA sequence: TGTGCCAGCAGTCGGGGGACCTACGAGCAGTACTTC.

There are a few counts of this clone. This chain links TRBV27 with TRBJ1-5; D is ambiguous. The V end was cut by 2 bases, the J end by 0 bases, with 8 bases between. Germline V gene data show CDR1 as MNHEY and CDR2 as SMNVEV (reference sequence). The CDR3 contains 15 residues. CDR3 region: CASSLEANSNQPQHF. Here the CDR3 DNA reads TGTGCCAGCAGTTTAGAGGCAAATAGCAATCAGCCCCAGCATTTT.

The gene calls are TRBV6-1 and TRBJ2-3, with a weak D call TRBD1 (6 bases). Between the trimmed V and J ends, which lost 2 bases and 0 bases, there was a span of 21 bases. From germline, CDR1 is MNHNS and CDR2 SASEGT. The length of the CDR3 is 19 residues. CDR3 sequence: CASSELVMGTYASTDTQYF. The CDR3 DNA reads TGTGCCAGCAGTGAATTGGTGATGGGGACATACGCTAGCACAGATACGCAGTATTTT.

The chain uses TRBV9 and TRBJ1-3, with unresolved D. V was pared by 4 bases and J by 4 bases, with 12 bases between. The CDR3 sequence is 14 residues long. Germline V gives CDR1 SGDLS, CDR2 YYNGEE. CDR3 region: CASSTDTSGNTIYF. CDR3 nucleotides: TGTGCCAGCAGCACAGACACTTCGGGAAACACCATATATTTT.

The chain couples TRBV3-1 (or the pseudogene TRBV3-2) to TRBJ1-1; D uncertain. Looked up from germline, CDR1 is LGHDT and CDR2 is YNNKEL (reference sequence). Trimming removed 3 bases at V and 3 bases at J, with 8 bases between. The CDR3 is 13 amino acids. The CDR3 bases are TGTGCCAGCAGCCATAACACCTACACTGAAGCTTTCTTT. Translated: CASSHNTYTEAFF.